The clone carrying this TCR beta chain appeared many times. Its antigen is as yet unknown. Aged 18 to 65, the patients had hyperthyroidism that was newly diagnosed and had lasted under 2 months. Orbital computed tomography and thyroid ultrasound, together with serum TRAb and thyroxine and clinical symptoms, were used for diagnoses. This specimen comes from a study of T cells in Graves' hyperthyroidism and ophthalmopathy. RNA transcripts yielded amplified TCR beta CDR3 regions. The primer set for the first-round RT-PCR of the TCR CDR3 was HTBI. TCRdb re-called the multiplex PCR reads through MiXCR, storing one row per CDR3 protein. This table has a few hundred thousand distinct CDR3 sequences, around 42% appearing once. Study-level findings and limits: Blood shared most expanded thyroid clonotypes above 0.001. A 13 V-J signature model discriminated ophthalmopathy versus stable hyperthyroidism.

Germline V gene sequence: CDR1 LNHDA, CDR2 SQIVND (reference sequence). V lost 2 bases and J 0 bases, leaving 7 bases between the germline ends. This CDR3 is built from 14 residues. The gene calls are TRBV19 and TRBJ1-2; D unclear. The TCR sequence derives from a woman aged 18-29 years with Graves' hyperthyroidism. Specimen: peripheral blood or thyroid tissue (not recorded which). The CDR3 sequence: CASSILVTNYGYTF. As DNA, the CDR3 is TGTGCCAGTAGTATACTGGTCACTAACTATGGCTACACCTTC. Supplemented by reference TRBV19 and TRBJ1-2, the full variable domain reads DGGITQSPKYLFRKEGQNVTLSCEQNLNHDAMYWYRQDPGQGLRLIYYSQIVNDFQKGDIAEGYSVSREKKESFPLTVTSAQKNPTAFYLCASSILVTNYGYTFGSGTRLTVV.